Below are 20 T cell receptor beta chains sequenced from a single sample in a study of CD8+CD57+ T cells in acquired aplastic anemia. The TCR beta profiling, which covered VDJ combination and CDR3 sequence, was carried out using genomic DNA as the template. TCRdb redid the calling of the reads with MiXCR, one entry per CDR3 protein. The sample contains 250,000 to 350,000 distinct CDR3 sequences, 55% to 65% of which appear only once. The specimen sequenced was sorted CD4+, CD8+, or CD8+CD57+ T cells (not recorded which) from PBMCs. The source of these receptors is a human donor with severe aplastic anemia or a healthy control (not recorded which).

This clonotype has a count of ten or more. The chain combines TRBV12-3 or TRBV12-4 with TRBJ1-5; TRBD1 is a possible D gene (6 bases). Trimming took off 2 bases at V and 4 bases at J, with 18 bases between the two ends. The CDR3 loop spans 17 amino acids. The CDR3 region is CASSLTPRGVGNQPQHF. The DNA of the CDR3 is TGTGCCAGCAGTTTAACCCCGAGGGGGGTCGGGAATCAGCCCCAGCATTTT.

The V gene is TRBV20-1, the J gene TRBJ1-2; the D is unclear. The CDR3 length is 14 residues. The germline CDR1 and CDR2 sequences are DFQATT and SNEGSKA (reference sequence). V was clipped by 0 bases and J by 3 bases, with 11 bases between them. CDR3 amino acids: CSARDTTSYYGYTF. In nucleotides, the CDR3 is TGCAGTGCTAGAGATACGACATCCTACTATGGCTACACCTTC.

The rearrangement uses TRBV10-3 and TRBJ2-6; no firm D call. Germline V gene sequence: CDR1 ENHRY, CDR2 SYGVKD. The CDR3 consists of 18 residues. V was trimmed by 3 bases and J by 0 bases, leaving 15 bases between them. The CDR3 nucleotides are TGTGCCATCAGTGACTATGGCAGATTAAGCTCTGGGGCCAACGTCCTGACTTTC. Encoded protein: CAISDYGRLSSGANVLTF.

The chain has TRBV20-1 and TRBJ1-2; D not resolved. The CDR3 is made up of 12 amino acids. The V end was cut by 0 bases, the J end by 1 base, with 3 bases between. CDR1 and CDR2 from the germline V gene are DFQATT and SNEGSKA (reference sequence). CDR3 sequence (DNA): TGCAGTGCTAGAGACAATAACTATGGCTACACCTTC. It translates to CSARDNNYGYTF.

The V and J genes are TRBV11-2 and TRBJ1-1; D is ambiguous. The CDR3 is 13 residues long. Germline values: CDR1 SGHAT, CDR2 FQNNGV. V lost 4 bases and J 1 base, leaving 7 bases between the germline ends. The CDR3 spells CASSSRTNTEAFF. For the CDR3, the DNA is TGTGCCAGCAGCTCCCGGACGAACACTGAAGCTTTCTTT.

The chain is built from TRBV25-1 and TRBJ2-2; no reliable D call. This CDR3 contains 14 residues. Looked up from germline, CDR1 is MGHDK and CDR2 is SYGVNS. Between the trimmed V and J ends, which lost 5 bases and 4 bases, there was a span of 11 bases. CDR3 coding DNA: TGTGCCAGCAGTAAAACATCGGTCACCGGGGAGCTGTTTTTT. Translating gives CASSKTSVTGELFF.

This clonotype was picked up a small number of times. This chain links TRBV19 with TRBJ1-2; 7 bases agree with TRBD1. CDR3 length: 14 residues. Losses at the gene ends were 9 bases for V and 3 bases for J; bases not matched to a gene: 10. From germline, CDR1 is LNHDA and CDR2 SQIVND (reference sequence). The CDR3 bases are TGTGCCAGCGGAAACAGGGGAAATGACTATGGCTACACCTTC. Encoded protein: CASGNRGNDYGYTF.

This chain joins TRBV7-3 and TRBJ2-1; D is unresolved. The CDR3 covers 11 residues. The germline gives CDR1 SGHTA, CDR2 FQGTGA. Trimming removed 1 base at V and 8 bases at J, with 3 bases between. The CDR3 DNA reads TGTGCCAGCAGCTTAAGCTATGAGCAGTTCTTC. Translated, it gives CASSLSYEQFF.

The chain links TRBV20-1 to TRBJ2-7; the D is unclear. The germline V gene encodes CDR1 DFQATT and CDR2 SNEGSKA (reference sequence). Trimming removed 1 base from V and 5 bases from J, with 12 bases in between. The CDR3 is made up of 13 amino acids. The CDR3 DNA reads as TGCAGTGCTAGAGGTCGGTTGCCCAACGAGCAGTACTTC. This gives the protein CSARGRLPNEQYF.

The V gene is TRBV7-9, the J gene TRBJ2-3; the D gene is possibly TRBD2 (6 bases). V shed 1 base and J shed 14 bases, with 13 bases lying between them. CDR1 and CDR2 from the germline V gene are SEHNR and FQNEAQ (reference sequence). The CDR3 length is 12 residues. CDR3 protein: CASSLELAGLYF. CDR3 nucleotides: TGTGCCAGCAGCTTAGAACTAGCTGGGTTGTATTTT.

CDR3 sequence reads: CASSLGAAGVEKLFF. The DNA of the CDR3 is TGCGCCAGCAGCTTAGGTGCTGCAGGGGTCGAAAAACTGTTTTTT. This chain joins TRBV5-1 and TRBJ1-4; TRBD1 might be the D (6 bases). This CDR3 contains 15 residues. Trimming left V 2 bases short and J 8 bases short, with 16 bases between. Germline loops: CDR1 SGHRS, CDR2 YFSETQ.

The rearrangement uses TRBV20-1 and TRBJ2-7; 9 positions agree with TRBD2. CDR1 and CDR2 (germline): DFQATT, SNEGSKA (reference sequence). V trimming: 0 bases; J trimming: 4 bases; junction bases outside the gene matches: 10. This CDR3 comprises 16 residues. The CDR3 loop reads CSARDFRLAEQYEQYF. DNA for the CDR3: TGCAGTGCTAGAGATTTTCGACTAGCGGAGCAATACGAGCAGTACTTC.

In this sample, this clonotype turned up once. The chain is built from TRBV7-9 and TRBJ1-1, with TRBD1 matching over 8 bases. CDR3 length equals 12 residues. Per the germline V gene, CDR1 is SEHNR and CDR2 is FQNEAQ (reference sequence). V gave up 3 bases and J gave up 8 bases; unmatched junction bases: 2. CDR3 sequence (DNA): TGTGCCAGCAGCTTTGGGGACAGGGAAGCTTTCTTT. Protein sequence: CASSFGDREAFF.

Concerning this clonotype itself: The junction shows a germline mismatch at one end, possibly a read error. The chain uses TRBV25-1 and TRBJ2-7, with D maybe TRBD1 (5 bases). CDR3 length: 15 residues. CDR1 MGHDK and CDR2 SYGVNS come from the germline V gene. CDR3 sequence: CASSFEAGPNYERYF. In DNA form, the CDR3 reads TGTGCCAGCAGTTTTGAGGCAGGGCCTAACTACGAGCGGTACTTC.

The chain has TRBV6-5 and TRBJ1-3; TRBD1 aligns across 10 bases. The CDR3 is 14 residues long. J was trimmed by 4 bases and V by 4 bases; bases with no gene match: 1. Germline values: CDR1 MNHEY, CDR2 SVGAGI. CDR3 coding DNA: TGTGCCAGCAGTTTGACAGGGGGCGGAAACACCATATATTTT. It specifies CASSLTGGGNTIYF.

About this clonotype itself: A single base separates this from a much larger clone, so it may be a read error. The genes are TRBV27 and TRBJ1-5; D is undetermined. Per germline, CDR1 MNHEY and CDR2 SMNVEV (reference sequence). The CDR3 runs 16 residues. V shed 5 bases and J shed 3 bases, with 17 bases lying between them. This CDR3 is CASSPLEEGNNQPQHF. The CDR3 DNA reads TGTGCCAGCAGTCCCCTAGAGGAGGGCAACAATCAGCCCCAGCATTTT.

V usage is TRBV4-3 and J usage is TRBJ1-3; 9 nucleotides agree with TRBD1. Losses at the gene ends were 4 bases for V and 2 bases for J; bases not matched to a gene: 3. The CDR3 runs 15 residues. The V gene's germline CDR1 is LGHNA and CDR2 YSLEER. CDR3 sequence: CASSPGQGTGNTIYF. In DNA, the CDR3 is TGCGCCAGCAGCCCCGGACAGGGGACTGGAAACACCATATATTTT.

This clonotype appeared a single time. The chain employs TRBV29-1 and TRBJ2-7; no clear D. The length of the CDR3 is 11 residues. Germline V gene data show CDR1 as SQVTM and CDR2 as ANQGSEA. Trimming cost V 1 base and J 4 bases, with 5 bases left between them. The CDR3 here is CSVEAKYEQYF. Written as DNA, the CDR3 is TGCAGCGTTGAAGCCAAGTACGAGCAGTACTTC.

The chain links TRBV9 to TRBJ2-7; D remains ambiguous. Trimming left V 0 bases short and J 7 bases short, with 14 bases between. This CDR3 comprises 14 residues. The germline V gene encodes CDR1 SGDLS and CDR2 YYNGEE. Written as DNA, the CDR3 is TGTGCCAGCAGCGTAGGAACGACCGCTCGAGAGCAGTACTTC. This encodes CASSVGTTAREQYF.

The table lists this clonotype with many counts. V and J are TRBV7-2 and TRBJ2-7; D is uncertain. V was pared by 4 bases and J by 4 bases, with 5 bases between. CDR3 length: 11 amino acids. Germline V gives CDR1 SGHTA, CDR2 FQGNSA. CDR3 sequence (DNA): TGTGCCAGCAGCTCCTTATACGAGCAGTACTTC. Its protein is CASSSLYEQYF. The variable domain in full, completed from reference TRBV7-2 and TRBJ2-7, reads GAGVSQSPSNKVTEKGKDVELRCDPISGHTALYWYRQSLGQGLEFLIYFQGNSAPDKSGLPSDRFSAERTGGSVSTLTIQRTQQEDSAVYLCASSSLYEQYFGPGTRLTVT.